These 17 T cell receptor beta chains originate from one sample sequenced in a study of metastatic and nonmetastatic thyroid tumors. All patients were untreated before thyroid surgery. TCRdb re-clonotyped the PCR reads via MiXCR. The data hold roughly 48,000 clones, with 22% observed a single time. The sequenced sample was blood. Receptors were obtained from a male donor with papillary thyroid cancer or a benign thyroid nodule (not recorded which). Some clones in this sample may be carry-over from other donors' samples.

This clone was counted between two and nine times. This chain uses TRBV30 with TRBJ1-3, with 9 bases lining up with TRBD1. V shed 3 bases, J shed 2 bases, and the junction held 2 bases outside the gene matches. Germline lookup yields CDR1 GTSNPN and CDR2 SVGIG (reference sequence). The CDR3 totals 14 residues. The CDR3 here is CAWSGTGTGNTIYF. The CDR3 DNA reads as TGTGCCTGGAGCGGGACAGGGACTGGAAACACCATATATTTT.

The chain links TRBV6-1 to TRBJ2-7; 9 positions agree with TRBD1. CDR3 length: 14 amino acids. The J segment lost 5 bases and the V segment lost 3 bases, leaving 5 bases of the junction unmatched. Germline V lookup: CDR1 MNHNS, CDR2 SASEGT. The CDR3 bases are TGTGCCAGCAGTGATGGGACAGGGTGGAACGAGCAGTACTTC. This gives the protein CASSDGTGWNEQYF.

This chain connects TRBV20-1 to TRBJ2-7, with 11 bases aligning to TRBD2. Germline V lookup: CDR1 DFQATT, CDR2 SNEGSKA (reference sequence). This CDR3 region has 16 residues. J gave up 0 bases and V 3 bases, and 7 bases lay outside the gene matches. The CDR3 region is CSARRLAGGFSYEQYF. In nucleotides, the CDR3 is TGCAGTGCTAGGAGGCTAGCGGGAGGCTTCTCCTACGAGCAGTACTTC.

Ten or more counts support this clone. A read error may explain this, as a much larger clone is one base away. Other DNA sequences of this sample code for an identical CDR3. This chain uses TRBV9 with TRBJ2-1; D might be TRBD1 or TRBD2, each matching 5 bases. The CDR3 has 13 residues. V was trimmed by 6 bases and J by 7 bases, leaving 14 bases between them. Germline-derived CDR1 and CDR2 are SGDLS and YYNGEE. The CDR3 reads CASTGTGMNEQFF. CDR3 nucleotide sequence: TGTGCCAGCACCGGGACGGGGATGAATGAGCAGTTCTTC.

This chain joins TRBV6-2 or TRBV6-3 and TRBJ1-2; no clear D. Per germline, CDR1 MNHEY and CDR2 SVGEGT. The CDR3 is 11 amino acids. Trimming took 7 bases from V and 7 from J, leaving 10 bases between them. CDR3 bases: TGTGCCAGCACCCTAGGCATTGGCTACACCTTC. Translating it yields CASTLGIGYTF.

This clone occurred a few times. The chain combines TRBV15 with TRBJ2-7; a weak D match, TRBD1 (5 bases). Germline V gives CDR1 LNHNV, CDR2 YYDKDF (reference sequence). The CDR3 sequence is 14 residues long. V was cut by 3 bases and J by 0 bases, with 9 bases left in between. DNA for the CDR3: TGTGCCACCAGCAGTCGAAGGGGCTCCTACGAGCAGTACTTC. As protein: CATSSRRGSYEQYF.

The rearrangement uses TRBV20-1 and TRBJ2-1, with D possibly TRBD2 on 6 matching bases. V was cut by 6 bases and J by 6 bases, with 18 bases left in between. CDR1 is DFQATT, CDR2 SNEGSKA, per germline (reference sequence). The CDR3 sequence is 14 residues long. The CDR3 reads CSAQSGGRRNEQFF. The CDR3 DNA reads as TGCAGTGCCCAATCTGGAGGGCGTCGCAATGAGCAGTTCTTC.

This clone was found many times. The chain carries TRBV11-2 and TRBJ1-4; 7 positions agree with TRBD1. Germline CDR1 is SGHAT and CDR2 is FQNNGV. This CDR3 has 15 residues. The V segment lost 2 bases and the J segment 6 bases; nucleotides outside the gene matches: 6. In DNA form, the CDR3 reads TGTGCCAGCAGCTTAAGTAGGGGGCAGTATGAAAAACTGTTTTTT. Its protein is CASSLSRGQYEKLFF.

J is TRBJ2-7 and V is TRBV20-1; D may be TRBD1 (5 bases). Per the germline V gene, CDR1 is DFQATT and CDR2 is SNEGSKA (reference sequence). The CDR3 contains 14 residues. Trimming took 1 base from V and 7 from J, leaving 17 bases between them. The chain's CDR3 is CSARVPGSEREQYF. The CDR3 DNA sequence: TGCAGTGCTAGAGTTCCAGGGTCGGAGAGGGAGCAGTACTTC.

This clone was observed at least ten times. The rearrangement links TRBV11-3 to TRBJ2-2; 8 nucleotides match TRBD2. V was pared by 5 bases and J by 7 bases, with 9 bases of the junction left unmatched. CDR1 and CDR2 (germline): SGHNT, YENEEA. The CDR3 totals 15 residues. CDR3 amino acids: CASSQQRERGGELFF. In DNA form, the CDR3 reads TGTGCCAGCAGCCAACAGCGGGAGAGGGGCGGGGAGCTGTTTTTT. The full variable domain, its missing parts supplied by reference TRBV11-3 and TRBJ2-2, is EAGVVQSPRYKIIEKKQPVAFWCNPISGHNTLYWYLQNLGQGPELLIRYENEEAVDDSQLPKDRFSAERLKGVDSTLKIQPAELGDSAVYLCASSQQRERGGELFFGEGSRLTVL.

CDR3 sequence: CASTPKGRPEAFF. The CDR3 DNA is TGTGCCAGCACCCCGAAGGGGAGGCCTGAAGCTTTCTTT. This chain uses TRBV27 with TRBJ1-1; possible D gene TRBD1, 5 bases. CDR1 and CDR2 from the germline V gene are MNHEY and SMNVEV (reference sequence). V gave up 7 bases and J gave up 6 bases, with 15 bases separating them. The CDR3 runs to 13 residues.

This clone came up many times. The V and J genes are TRBV27 and TRBJ2-7; either TRBD1 or TRBD2 may supply D (5 bases each). V gave up 6 bases and J gave up 0 bases, with 9 bases separating them. CDR3 length: 13 amino acids. Looked up from germline, CDR1 is MNHEY and CDR2 is SMNVEV (reference sequence). In DNA form, the CDR3 reads TGTGCCAGCAGGGGGCGGGCCTCCTACGAGCAGTACTTC. Translated, it gives CASRGRASYEQYF.

This clone was counted only a few times. The chain is built from TRBV5-1 and TRBJ2-3; D is ambiguous. V dropped 2 bases and J dropped 6 bases, with 7 bases sitting between them. This CDR3 contains 12 residues. Germline CDR1 is SGHRS and CDR2 is YFSETQ. The CDR3 DNA follows: TGCGCCAGCAGCTTACAATATGATACGCAGTATTTT. It specifies CASSLQYDTQYF.

Note on this clone: At one end the junction does not follow the germline gene, possibly because of a read error. The V and J genes are TRBV18 and TRBJ2-6; 7 bases fit TRBD1. CDR1 is KGHSH, CDR2 LQKENI, per germline. This CDR3 spans 18 amino acids. Here the CDR3 DNA reads TGTACCAGCTCACCTCCGACAGGGAGAATCGCTGGGGCCAACGTCCCAACTTTC. Amino acids: CTSSPPTGRIAGANVPTF.

This chain links TRBV3-1 with TRBJ2-7; D not resolved. Germline-derived CDR1 and CDR2 are LGHDT and YNNKEL (reference sequence). Deletions cut 4 bases from V and 7 bases from J, with 8 bases between. CDR3 size: 11 residues. This CDR3 reads CASSPGWEQYF. The CDR3 DNA reads as TGTGCCAGCAGCCCAGGTTGGGAGCAGTACTTC.

This clone occurred a few times. This rearrangement joins TRBV6-1 to TRBJ1-1; a possible D gene is TRBD1 (5 bases). CDR1 is MNHNS and CDR2 is SASEGT in the germline V gene. V was clipped by 7 bases and J by 6 bases, with 21 bases between them. The length of the CDR3 is 15 residues. CDR3 amino acids: CASIRGVSLSPEAFF. The CDR3 DNA sequence: TGTGCCAGCATTCGGGGGGTTTCCCTTTCCCCTGAAGCTTTCTTT.

This clone was counted at least ten times. This sequence joins TRBV20-1 and TRBJ2-7; TRBD2 aligns across 7 bases. This CDR3 spans 12 amino acids. Germline V gene sequence: CDR1 DFQATT, CDR2 SNEGSKA (reference sequence). The ends lost 3 bases at V and 6 bases at J; junction bases unmatched: 5. The CDR3 is CSASSSGTEQYF. Here the CDR3 DNA reads TGCAGTGCTAGTTCTAGCGGAACCGAGCAGTACTTC.